Each of the 21 T cell receptor beta chains below was sequenced from the same sample in a study of blood T cell repertoires in COVID-19. The data were produced by immunoSEQ multiplex PCR, yet TCRdb's version contains in-frame clones alone and is incomplete. Of about 180,000 clones detected, 86% appear once; the ten largest clones hold 20% to 25%. The specimen sequenced was peripheral blood. Every receptor here comes from a man between 65 and 85 years old with active or convalescent COVID-19.

The rearrangement links TRBV11-3 to TRBJ2-2; the D gene is possibly TRBD2 (6 bases). With 3 bases removed from V and 0 bases from J, the gap between germline ends came to 8 bases. The CDR3 loop spans 15 amino acids. CDR1 SGHNT and CDR2 YENEEA come from the germline V gene. CDR3 DNA: TGTGCCAGCAGCTTCGGGGAGGCGAACACCGGGGAGCTGTTTTTT. Translating it yields CASSFGEANTGELFF.

The chain has TRBV7-2 and TRBJ2-3; D unclear. V lost 7 bases, J lost 2 bases, and 13 bases lay in between. This CDR3 has 14 residues. Per the germline V gene, CDR1 is SGHTA and CDR2 is FQGNSA. The CDR3 reads CASIRSRNTDTQYF. The CDR3 nucleotides are TGTGCCAGCATCAGATCTCGAAACACAGATACGCAGTATTTT.

The chain links TRBV4-3 to TRBJ2-7, with 12 bases fitting TRBD2. V lost 2 bases, J lost 3 bases, and 2 bases stayed unmatched. The CDR3 totals 15 residues. Germline V gives CDR1 LGHNA, CDR2 YSLEER. For the CDR3, the DNA is TGCGCCAGCAGCCAATGGACTAGCGGGAACTACGAGCAGTACTTC. It is translated as CASSQWTSGNYEQYF.

This clone was seen a handful of times. The V and J genes are TRBV2 and TRBJ1-5, with D perhaps TRBD1 (5 bases). The germline CDR1 and CDR2 sequences are SNHLY and FYNNEI. The CDR3 sequence is 14 residues long. Trimming stripped 5 bases from V and 5 bases from J, with 13 bases between. As DNA, the CDR3 is TGTGCCAGCAGTTTACAGGCGGGGGATCAGCCCCAGCATTTT. As protein: CASSLQAGDQPQHF.

The chain is built from TRBV7-2 and TRBJ2-5, with 11 bases that match TRBD2. The CDR3 totals 16 residues. In germline, CDR1 is SGHTA, CDR2 FQGNSA. The V gene end was trimmed by 5 bases and the J gene end by 1 base; junction bases not matched to a gene: 6. The CDR3 nucleotides read TGTGCCAGCAGCAAAAGACTAGCGGGGACCCAAGAGACCCAGTACTTC. Amino acids: CASSKRLAGTQETQYF.

The chain has TRBV16 and TRBJ2-1; the D gene is possibly TRBD1 (6 bases). The germline CDR1 and CDR2 sequences are KGHSY and FQNENV. The CDR3 extends over 17 amino acids. The ends were cut back, 1 base at V and 5 bases at J, with 18 bases in the middle. CDR3 nucleotides: TGTGCCAGCAGCCAATACCGGGCAGCAGGGGCTCACAATGAGCAGTTCTTC. Residues: CASSQYRAAGAHNEQFF. The complete variable domain, with remaining parts taken from reference TRBV16 and TRBJ2-1, reads GEEVAQTPKHLVRGEGQKAKLYCAPIKGHSYVFWYQQVLKNEFKFLISFQNENVFDETGMPKERFSAKCLPNSPCSLEIQATKLEDSAVYFCASSQYRAAGAHNEQFFGPGTRLTVL.

This clone has just a few counts. The rearrangement joins TRBV5-5 to TRBJ2-1; no clear D gene. Germline CDR1 is SGHKS and CDR2 is YYEKEE (reference sequence). CDR3 length equals 16 residues. Trimming shortened V by 0 bases and J by 0 bases, and 10 bases separated the two germline ends. CDR3 sequence reads: CASSLVGGNSYNEQFF. The CDR3 nucleotides are TGTGCCAGCAGCTTGGTTGGCGGCAACTCCTACAATGAGCAGTTCTTC. Filled out from reference TRBV5-5 and TRBJ2-1, the complete variable domain reads DAGVTQSPTHLIKTRGQQVTLRCSPISGHKSVSWYQQVLGQGPQFIFQYYEKEERGRGNFPDRFSARQFPNYSSELNVNALLLGDSALYLCASSLVGGNSYNEQFFGPGTRLTVL.

To note about this clone: Other DNA sequences of this sample code for an identical CDR3. V gene TRBV4-3 combines with J gene TRBJ1-2; no definite D call. CDR3 length: 14 amino acids. Germline values: CDR1 LGHNA, CDR2 YSLEER. The V end was cut by 0 bases, the J end by 4 bases, with 9 bases between. Here the CDR3 DNA reads TGCGCCAGCAGCCAAGATCCTCAGGTCTATGGCTACACCTTC. Its translation is CASSQDPQVYGYTF.

The chain combines TRBV4-3 with TRBJ1-3; no clear D gene. The CDR3 contains 15 residues. The ends were cut back, 1 base at V and 4 bases at J, with 11 bases in the middle. Per germline, CDR1 LGHNA and CDR2 YSLEER. The CDR3 DNA is TGCGCCAGCAGCCAAGGGGAGGCGTCGGGAAACACCATATATTTT. Translating it yields CASSQGEASGNTIYF.

This clone came up once. The chain couples TRBV7-2 to TRBJ2-7, with a weak D call TRBD2 (6 bases). The CDR3 is 15 amino acids. Germline V lookup: CDR1 SGHTA, CDR2 FQGNSA. V was shortened by 6 bases and J by 0 bases, with 15 bases between the two germline ends. The CDR3 loop is CASSPQRVVSYEQYF. The CDR3 DNA reads as TGTGCCAGCAGTCCCCAGCGGGTTGTCTCCTACGAGCAGTACTTC. The whole variable domain, filled in from reference TRBV7-2 and TRBJ2-7, reads GAGVSQSPSNKVTEKGKDVELRCDPISGHTALYWYRQSLGQGLEFLIYFQGNSAPDKSGLPSDRFSAERTGGSVSTLTIQRTQQEDSAVYLCASSPQRVVSYEQYFGPGTRLTVT.

This chain uses TRBV30 with TRBJ2-7; unclear D gene. The CDR3 consists of 13 residues. Looked up from germline, CDR1 is GTSNPN and CDR2 is SVGIG (reference sequence). Trimming cost V 2 bases and J 6 bases, with 14 bases left between them. The CDR3 DNA follows: TGTGCCTGGAGTTGGGCCCCTGCGAGCGAGCAGTACTTC. Translation gives CAWSWAPASEQYF. Combining the CDR3 with reference TRBV30 and TRBJ2-7 gives the whole variable domain SQTIHQWPATLVQPVGSPLSLECTVEGTSNPNLYWYRQAAGRGLQLLFYSVGIGQISSEVPQNLSASRPQDRQFILSSKKLLLSDSGFYLCAWSWAPASEQYFGPGTRLTVT.

V is TRBV15 and J is TRBJ1-3, with D hard to call. The CDR3 extends over 16 amino acids. The V gene lost 0 bases and the J gene lost 2 bases, with 11 bases spanning the gap. Germline V gene lookup returns CDR1 LNHNV and CDR2 YYDKDF (reference sequence). In DNA, the CDR3 is TGTGCCACCAGCAGAGAGGCTGGGAGGGCTGGAAACACCATATATTTT. It codes for CATSREAGRAGNTIYF.

The chain joins TRBV18 to TRBJ1-1, with no clear D. Germline CDR1 and CDR2: KGHSH and LQKENI. The CDR3 is made up of 13 amino acids. V lost 5 bases, J lost 6 bases, and 13 bases lay in between. Here the CDR3 reads CASSVALVSEAFF. The CDR3 bases are TGTGCCAGCTCAGTCGCCCTAGTATCTGAAGCTTTCTTT.

The J gene is TRBJ2-7, the V gene TRBV3-1 (or the pseudogene TRBV3-2); D unresolved. This CDR3 has 15 residues. Trimming cost V 0 bases and J 0 bases, with 9 bases left between them. The germline gives CDR1 LGHDT, CDR2 YNNKEL (reference sequence). This CDR3 reads CASSQDFMSSYEQYF. The CDR3 DNA reads as TGTGCCAGCAGCCAAGATTTCATGAGCTCCTACGAGCAGTACTTC.

The chain combines TRBV19 with TRBJ2-3, with a tentative D call TRBD2 (6 bases). The CDR3 spans 15 residues. CDR1 is LNHDA, CDR2 SQIVND, per germline (reference sequence). Deletions cut 5 bases from V and 0 bases from J, with 12 bases between. CDR3 DNA sequence: TGTGCCAGTAGTCCATTGCGGGGCAGCACAGATACGCAGTATTTT. Translated, it gives CASSPLRGSTDTQYF.

The J gene is TRBJ2-7, the V gene TRBV11-2; 12 nucleotides align to TRBD2. The CDR3 sequence is 15 residues long. Germline loops: CDR1 SGHAT, CDR2 FQNNGV. J gave up 5 bases and V 5 bases, and 7 bases lay outside the gene matches. The CDR3 sequence: CASSIWTSGNHEQYF. The CDR3 DNA is TGTGCCAGCAGCATCTGGACTAGCGGGAACCACGAGCAGTACTTC. The full variable domain, in which reference TRBV11-2 and TRBJ2-7 provide the parts outside the CDR3, is EAGVAQSPRYKIIEKRQSVAFWCNPISGHATLYWYQQILGQGPKLLIQFQNNGVVDDSQLPKDRFSAERLKGVDSTLKIQPAKLEDSAVYLCASSIWTSGNHEQYFGPGTRLTVT.

The chain is built from TRBV4-1 and TRBJ1-6; D remains unclear. This CDR3 region has 13 residues. Trimming cost V 3 bases and J 11 bases, with 11 bases left between them. The V gene's germline CDR1 is MGHRA and CDR2 YSYEKL. CDR3 sequence (DNA): TGCGCCAGCAGCCATCCCCCGGAGGCACCCCTCCACTTT. Translated: CASSHPPEAPLHF.

The chain employs TRBV7-2 and TRBJ2-3; the D is unclear. Deletions cut 0 bases from V and 4 bases from J, with 8 bases between. This CDR3 has 14 amino acids. In germline, CDR1 is SGHTA, CDR2 FQGNSA. The CDR3 is CASSLAGAADTQYF. Here the CDR3 DNA reads TGTGCCAGCAGCTTAGCGGGTGCGGCAGATACGCAGTATTTT.

The chain links TRBV30 to TRBJ2-5; D gene uncertain. With 0 bases removed from V and 3 bases from J, the gap between germline ends came to 8 bases. Per the germline V gene, CDR1 is GTSNPN and CDR2 is SVGIG (reference sequence). This CDR3 contains 13 residues. The CDR3, as DNA: TGTGCCTGGAGTGTAATCAGAAAAGAGACCCAGTACTTC. Translating gives CAWSVIRKETQYF.

This clone appeared a single time. The CDR3 coding sequence is TGTGCCAGCAGGGCAGGGGGGCTGAACACTGAAGCTTTCTTT. This gives the protein CASRAGGLNTEAFF. The V gene is TRBV27, the J gene TRBJ1-1, with 7 bases fitting TRBD1. Germline V gene data show CDR1 as MNHEY and CDR2 as SMNVEV (reference sequence). The CDR3 contains 14 residues. Trimming cost V 6 bases and J 0 bases; bases outside gene matches: 4.

The chain joins TRBV10-2 to TRBJ2-2, with 8 bases fitting TRBD2. CDR3 length: 15 residues. After removal of 5 bases from V and 5 bases from J, the junction contained 7 bases not matched to a gene. The germline CDR1 and CDR2 sequences are WSHSY and SAAADI. The CDR3 protein is CASSSSGLDTGELFF. CDR3 nucleotides: TGCGCCAGCAGTTCCTCGGGACTAGATACCGGGGAGCTGTTTTTT.